These T cell receptor beta chains were read from a single sample in a study of shared clonotypes between healthy human individuals. Data came from immunoSEQ multiplex PCR; TCRdb stores just in-frame clones and leaves some out. The data contain around 530,000 clones, around three quarters of them seen just once; the ten biggest clones take up around 11%. The specimen was PBMCs. The receptors were gathered from a woman in her 40s in good health. Some clones in this sample may be carry-over from other donors' samples. Each CDR3 is given with its conserved first and last residue. D genes are given only for firm matches. The size entry is marked missing in some rows and otherwise reads once, few, many or a size class.

abundance	d_gene	v_gene	j_gene	CDR3nt	CDR3aa
-	-	TRBV6-5	TRBJ2-7	TGTGCCAGCAGTTCCCCTACCTACGAGCAGTACTTC	CASSSPTYEQYF
-	TRBD2	TRBV5-1	TRBJ2-7	TGCGCCAGCAGTGGGACTAGCGGGGCCTACGAGCAGTACTTC	CASSGTSGAYEQYF
-	-	TRBV29-1	TRBJ2-5	TGCAGCGCCTGCCCCCACGTCCTTGGGGAGACCCAGTACTTC	CSACPHVLGETQYF
-	-	TRBV7-9	TRBJ1-1	TGTGCCAGCAGCCTAGATGTTACGACTGAAGCTTTCTTT	CASSLDVTTEAFF
-	-	TRBV6-6	TRBJ1-1	TGTGCCAGCAGGTGGACAGAAACGAACACTGAAGCTTTCTTT	CASRWTETNTEAFF
-	-	TRBV14	TRBJ1-2	TGTGCCAGCAGCCAACGCCGACGGGATGGCTACACCTTC	CASSQRRRDGYTF
-	TRBD2	TRBV7-2	TRBJ2-7	TGTGCCAGCAGCTCACGCCACCTGACTAGCGGGTCGCCCTACGAGCAGTACTTC	CASSSRHLTSGSPYEQYF
-	-	TRBV5-1	TRBJ1-1	TGCGCCAGCAGTTTAGGGGAGAACACTGAAGCTTTCTTT	CASSLGENTEAFF
-	TRBD2	TRBV27	TRBJ2-7	TGTGCCAGCAGTTTATTTCCTAGCGGGAGGCATGCCTACGAGCAGTACTTC	CASSLFPSGRHAYEQYF
-	TRBD1	TRBV18	TRBJ2-7	TGTGCCAGCTCACCGCCCACAGGGGTTGGGTACGAGCAGTACTTC	CASSPPTGVGYEQYF
many	-	TRBV7-2	TRBJ1-2	TGTGCCAGCAGCTTACAGGGGAGGGATGGCTACACCTTC	CASSLQGRDGYTF
-	TRBD2	TRBV5-1	TRBJ2-3	TGCGCCAGCAGCTCCGGACTAGAATCTGATACGCAGTATTTT	CASSSGLESDTQYF
-	TRBD1	TRBV9	TRBJ2-5	TGTGCCAGCAGCGTAGTCGGGACAGGGGTAGAGACCCAGTACTTC	CASSVVGTGVETQYF
-	-	TRBV5-1	TRBJ2-3	TGCGCCAGCAGCTTGGAGGGGGTTTGGAGCACAGATACGCAGTATTTT	CASSLEGVWSTDTQYF
once	-	TRBV7-2	TRBJ2-5	TGTGCCAGCAGCTTACAATCACAGGGAGGAGAGACCCAGTACTTC	CASSLQSQGGETQYF
-	TRBD2	TRBV28	TRBJ2-6	TGTGCCAGCACGGGAGGAAGCCTGGCTGGGGCCAACGTCCTGACTTTC	CASTGGSLAGANVLTF
few	-	TRBV7-9	TRBJ1-4	TGTGCCAGCCTCAGGTCCCTCGGTGAAAAACTGTTTTTT	CASLRSLGEKLFF
-	-	TRBV6-6	TRBJ2-2	TGTGCCAGCAGTTACCCCGCGGACGTAGGGGAGCTGTTTTTT	CASSYPADVGELFF
-	TRBD2	TRBV6-1	TRBJ2-3	TGTGCCAGCGTAAGGACTAGCGGCACAGATACGCAGTATTTT	CASVRTSGTDTQYF
-	-	TRBV10-3	TRBJ2-3	TGTGCCATCAGCCGGACGGGAGACACAGATACGCAGTATTTT	CAISRTGDTDTQYF
-	-	TRBV29-1	TRBJ2-2	TGCAGCGTTGAGAGAGGGAGTGGCGGGGAGCTGTTTTTT	CSVERGSGGELFF
-	-	TRBV7-7	TRBJ2-1	TGTGCCAGCAGCTCCTCTTATGGGGAATACAATGAGCAGTTCTTC	CASSSSYGEYNEQFF
-	TRBD2	TRBV19	TRBJ2-1	TGTGCCAGTAGTTCTCCGGGACTAGCGGGATATGAGCAGTTCTTC	CASSSPGLAGYEQFF
-	-	TRBV5-1	TRBJ1-3	TGCGCCAGCAGAGCCGGCGCAGGGTCTGAGACCGACACCATATATTTT	CASRAGAGSETDTIYF
-	-	TRBV13	TRBJ2-5	TGTGCCAGCAGCTTAGTCCGGGTTCGAGAGACCCAGTACTTC	CASSLVRVRETQYF
-	TRBD2	TRBV7-9	TRBJ2-7	TGTGCCAGCAGCTTCCACACCAGGACTAGCGGAGTTTACGAGCAGTACTTC	CASSFHTRTSGVYEQYF
-	TRBD2	TRBV7-2	TRBJ2-7	TGTGCCAGCAGCTCAGGACTAGCGGGAGGGATCTACGAGCAGTACTTC	CASSSGLAGGIYEQYF
-	TRBD2	TRBV6-1	TRBJ2-5	TGTGCCAGCAGCTCCGGACTAGCGGTTAAAGAGACCCAGTACTTC	CASSSGLAVKETQYF
-	-	TRBV20-1	TRBJ2-7	TGCAGTGCTACCCCCCTCTACGAGCAGTACTTC	CSATPLYEQYF
many	TRBD2	TRBV10-2	TRBJ2-2	TGCGCCAGCAGTGGCGCGGGAGGGGCGAACGGGGAGCTGTTTTTT	CASSGAGGANGELFF
-	-	TRBV28	TRBJ2-2	TGTGCCAGCAGTTTAGTAGGGATGAACACCGGGGAGCTGTTTTTT	CASSLVGMNTGELFF
-	TRBD2	TRBV5-1	TRBJ2-3	TGCGCCAGCAGCTTGGGTGGGAGCGGGAGAACAGATACGCAGTATTTT	CASSLGGSGRTDTQYF
-	TRBD2	TRBV9	TRBJ2-2	TGTGCCAGCAGCGTAGGGGCGGGAGTCGACACCGGGGAGCTGTTTTTT	CASSVGAGVDTGELFF
few	TRBD1	TRBV30	TRBJ1-5	TGTGCCTGGAGCCAGGGTTGGGACAGTAGAGGCAATCAGCCCCAGCATTTT	CAWSQGWDSRGNQPQHF
once	TRBD2	TRBV30	TRBJ2-7	TGTGCCTGGAGTGCTGGGCGGGAGTTGTTCCCCTACGAGCAGTACTTC	CAWSAGRELFPYEQYF
-	TRBD1	TRBV7-2	TRBJ2-6	TGTGCCAGCAGCATAGCTGGCAGGGGGCAAGGGGCCAACGTCCTGACTTTC	CASSIAGRGQGANVLTF
-	-	TRBV6-1	TRBJ2-5	TGTGCCAGCAGTGAGCTCCTCTTTATCAGGGAGACCCAGTACTTC	CASSELLFIRETQYF
-	TRBD2	TRBV7-8	TRBJ2-7	TGTGCCAGCAGCTTAGCGGGAGGGCCTATCGACGAGCAGTACTTC	CASSLAGGPIDEQYF
-	TRBD2	TRBV7-6	TRBJ2-7	TGTGCCAGCAGTAGGTCGGGGACTAGCGAGCAGTACTTC	CASSRSGTSEQYF
few	-	TRBV21-1	TRBJ1-2	TGTGCCAGCAGCAAAGGGACGGATCAAGCTAACTATGGCTACACCTTC	CASSKGTDQANYGYTF
-	-	TRBV27	TRBJ1-1	TGTGCCAGCAGTTTATTTAGGGGAATTGAAGCTTTCTTT	CASSLFRGIEAFF
few	TRBD2	TRBV5-1	TRBJ2-5	TGCGCCAGCACCCGTGGCGGTATGCGGGGGCAAGAGACCCAGTACTTC	CASTRGGMRGQETQYF
few	TRBD1	TRBV28	TRBJ1-1	TGTGCCAGCAGTCCCGACAGGGGGGTAGCTTTCTTT	CASSPDRGVAFF
-	-	TRBV15	TRBJ2-1	TGTGCCACCAGCAGAGAAAGGGGGGGCTTTTCCCACAATGAGCAGTTCTTC	CATSRERGGFSHNEQFF